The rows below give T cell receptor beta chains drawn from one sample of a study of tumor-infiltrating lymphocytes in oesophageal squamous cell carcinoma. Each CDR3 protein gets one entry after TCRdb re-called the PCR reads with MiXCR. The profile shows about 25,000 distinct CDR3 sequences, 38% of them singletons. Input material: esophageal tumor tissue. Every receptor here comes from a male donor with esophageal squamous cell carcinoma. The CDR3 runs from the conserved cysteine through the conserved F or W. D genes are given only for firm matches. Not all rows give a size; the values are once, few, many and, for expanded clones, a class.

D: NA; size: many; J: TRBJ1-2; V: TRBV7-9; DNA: TGTGCCAGCAGCCCAGATGTGACCAACTATGGCTACACCTTC; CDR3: CASSPDVTNYGYTF
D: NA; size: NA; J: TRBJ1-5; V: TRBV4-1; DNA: TGCGCCAGCAGCCAAGAAAGAGGGACACTAGGCAATCAGCCCCAGCATTTT; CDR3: CASSQERGTLGNQPQHF
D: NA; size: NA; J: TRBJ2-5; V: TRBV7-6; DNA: TGTGCCAGCAGCTTTCGGCAGCAAGAGACCCAGTACTTC; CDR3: CASSFRQQETQYF
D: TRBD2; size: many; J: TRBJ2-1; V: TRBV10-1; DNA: TGCGCCAGCAGTGAGACGGGCTACCTTGGGACTAGCTTAGATGAGCAGTTCTTC; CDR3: CASSETGYLGTSLDEQFF
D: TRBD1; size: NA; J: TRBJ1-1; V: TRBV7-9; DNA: TGTGCCAGCAGCCTATCTCAAGGACAGGGGGCTTTCTTT; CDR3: CASSLSQGQGAFF
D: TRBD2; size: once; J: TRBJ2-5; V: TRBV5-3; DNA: TGTGCCAGCAGCTTGGGACTAGCGGGAAAAGAGACCCAGTACTTC; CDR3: CASSLGLAGKETQYF
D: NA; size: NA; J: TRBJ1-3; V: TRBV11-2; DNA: TGTGCCAGCAGCCTCAGTGCCCCTGTCTCTGGAAACACCATATATTTT; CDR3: CASSLSAPVSGNTIYF
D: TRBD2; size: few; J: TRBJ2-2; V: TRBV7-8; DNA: TGTGCCAGCAGCTACCTGACTAGCGGGAAGGGGGAGCTGTTTTTT; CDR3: CASSYLTSGKGELFF
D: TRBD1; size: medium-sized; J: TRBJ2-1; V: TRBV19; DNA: TGTGCCAGTAGTATAGACCCAGGGGGAAGTTCCTACAATGAGCAGTTCTTC; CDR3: CASSIDPGGSSYNEQFF
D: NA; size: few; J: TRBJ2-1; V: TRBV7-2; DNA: TGTGCCAGCAGCTTCCAGATAAGGACAGAGCAGTTCTTC; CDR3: CASSFQIRTEQFF
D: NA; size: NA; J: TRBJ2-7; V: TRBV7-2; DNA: TGTGCCAGCTCCGTAGGTTGGGGCGAGCAGTACTTC; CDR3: CASSVGWGEQYF
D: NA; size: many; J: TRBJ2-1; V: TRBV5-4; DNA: TGTGCCAGCAGCTTGATATCTTTGTCTAGCGCCGAGCAGTTCTTC; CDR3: CASSLISLSSAEQFF
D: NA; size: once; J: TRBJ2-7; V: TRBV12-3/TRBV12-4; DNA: TGTGCCAGCGGCCAAACCTACGAGCAGTACTTC; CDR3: CASGQTYEQYF
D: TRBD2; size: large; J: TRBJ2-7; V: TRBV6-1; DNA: TGTGCCAGCAGTGATGCCAGCGGGGGCCGTCCATACGAGCAGTACTTC; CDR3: CASSDASGGRPYEQYF
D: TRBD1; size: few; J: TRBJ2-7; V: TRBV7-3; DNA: TGTGCCAGCAGCCGCGGACAGGGCACCTACGAGCAGTACTTC; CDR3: CASSRGQGTYEQYF
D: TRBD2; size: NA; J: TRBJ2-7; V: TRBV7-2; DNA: TGTGCCAGCAGCTTCCTAGCGGGATCGAGGGAGCAGTACTTC; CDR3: CASSFLAGSREQYF
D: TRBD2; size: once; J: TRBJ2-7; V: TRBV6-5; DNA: TGTGCCAGCAGGATGCGGGGGGACGAGCAGTACTTC; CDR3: CASRMRGDEQYF
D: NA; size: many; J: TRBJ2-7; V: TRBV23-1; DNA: TGCGCCAGCAGTCCCGTCTCTCTCTCCTCCTACGAGCAGTACTTC; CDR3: CASSPVSLSSYEQYF
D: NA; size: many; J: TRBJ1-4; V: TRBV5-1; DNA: TGCGCCAGCAGTTCCGGGACGCGAGGTGAAAAACTGTTTTTT; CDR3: CASSSGTRGEKLFF
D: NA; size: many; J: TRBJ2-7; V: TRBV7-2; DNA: TGTGCCAGCAGCTTAGGTGGCGGCCTTTACGAGCAGTACTTC; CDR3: CASSLGGGLYEQYF
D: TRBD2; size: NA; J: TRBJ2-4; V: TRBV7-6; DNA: TGTGCCAGCAGCTTAGGGACTAGCGGCTCCTACAATGAGCAGTACTTC; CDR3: CASSLGTSGSYNEQYF
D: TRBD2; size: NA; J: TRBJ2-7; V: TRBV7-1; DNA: TGTGCCAGCAGCCACCAACTAGCGGGGGCTTCACCCTCCTACGAGCAGTACTTC; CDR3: CASSHQLAGASPSYEQYF
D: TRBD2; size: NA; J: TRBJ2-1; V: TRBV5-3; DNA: TGTGCCAGCAGCCGTTCGGGGGGGAACTCCTACAATGAGCAGTTCTTC; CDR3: CASSRSGGNSYNEQFF
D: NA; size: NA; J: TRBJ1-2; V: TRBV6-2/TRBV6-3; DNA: TGTGCCAGCAGAGAGGGGGGAGAGAGCTATGGCTACACCTTC; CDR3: CASREGGESYGYTF
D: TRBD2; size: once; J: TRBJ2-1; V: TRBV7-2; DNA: TGTGCCAGCAGCCCCCTGCTCCTAGCGGGGGGGCAGTACAATGAGCAGTTCTTC; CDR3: CASSPLLLAGGQYNEQFF
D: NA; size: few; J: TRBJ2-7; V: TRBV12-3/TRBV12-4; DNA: TGTGCCAGCAGTCGTCCTGGTGGCGAGCAGTACTTC; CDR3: CASSRPGGEQYF
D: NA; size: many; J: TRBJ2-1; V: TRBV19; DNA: TGTGCCAGTAGTATACACCTCAATGAGCAGTTCTTC; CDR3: CASSIHLNEQFF
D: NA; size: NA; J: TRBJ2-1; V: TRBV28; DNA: TGTGCCACGGAGGGGCGGAGGAGGAATGAGCAGTTCTTC; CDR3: CATEGRRRNEQFF
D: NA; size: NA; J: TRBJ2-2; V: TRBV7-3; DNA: TGTGCCAGCAGCCCCACATACACCGGGGAGCTGTTTTTT; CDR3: CASSPTYTGELFF
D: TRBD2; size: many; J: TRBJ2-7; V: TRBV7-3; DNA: TGTGCCAGCAGCCCGATGGGGGGGGTCCACGAGCAGTACTTC; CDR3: CASSPMGGVHEQYF
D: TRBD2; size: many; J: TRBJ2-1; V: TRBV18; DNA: TGTGCCAGCTCACCAATGTCGGCGGGGGGGGGGATCAATGAGCAGTTCTTC; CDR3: CASSPMSAGGGINEQFF
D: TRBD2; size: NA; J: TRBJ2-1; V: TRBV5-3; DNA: TGTGCCAGCAGCTTGGCGACTAGCGGGGGGGGGCTCGAGACCCAGTTCTTC; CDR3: CASSLATSGGGLETQFF
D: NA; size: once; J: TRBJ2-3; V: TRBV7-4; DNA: TGTGCCAGCAGTTTAAAACTGGGCACAGATACGCAGTATTTT; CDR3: CASSLKLGTDTQYF
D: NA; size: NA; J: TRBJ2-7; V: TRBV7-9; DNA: TGTGCCAGCTCATTCACGGGAGTCGCCTACGAGCAGTACTTC; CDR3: CASSFTGVAYEQYF
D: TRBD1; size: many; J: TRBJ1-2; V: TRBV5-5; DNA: TGTGCCAGCAGCTGGGAGGGGACAGTCTATGGCTACACCTTC; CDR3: CASSWEGTVYGYTF
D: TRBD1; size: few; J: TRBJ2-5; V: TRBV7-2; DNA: TGTGCCAGCAGCTTACCACAGGGGTACCAGACCCAGTACTTC; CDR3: CASSLPQGYQTQYF
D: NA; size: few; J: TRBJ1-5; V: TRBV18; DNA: TGTGCCAGCTCACCACAAGCACAGAGGAATCAGCCCCAGCATTTT; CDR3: CASSPQAQRNQPQHF
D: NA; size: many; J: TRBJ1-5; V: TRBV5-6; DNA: TGTGCCAGCAGCTTTGGGGGAGGGGGGTGGTATCAGCCCCAGCATTTT; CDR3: CASSFGGGGWYQPQHF
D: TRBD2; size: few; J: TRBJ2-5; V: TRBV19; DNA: TGTGCCAGTAGTGTTAGCGGGAATATCGAGACCCAGTACTTC; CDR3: CASSVSGNIETQYF
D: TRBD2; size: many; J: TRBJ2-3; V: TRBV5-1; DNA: TGCGCCAGCAGCCAATCGGGCGGGAGAGGGTGGATGGATACGCAGTATTTT; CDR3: CASSQSGGRGWMDTQYF
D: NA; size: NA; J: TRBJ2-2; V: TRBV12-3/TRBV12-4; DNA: TGTGCCAGCAGTCTGACTAGAGACACCGGGGAGCTGTTTTTT; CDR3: CASSLTRDTGELFF
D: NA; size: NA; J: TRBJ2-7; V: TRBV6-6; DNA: TGTGCCAGCAGTTACTCGGGCGCCAGCTGGCTTTACGAGCAGTACTTC; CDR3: CASSYSGASWLYEQYF
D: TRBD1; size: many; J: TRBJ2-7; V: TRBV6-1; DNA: TGTGCCAGCAGAACCGGGACAGGGTCGAACTACGAGCAGTACTTC; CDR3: CASRTGTGSNYEQYF
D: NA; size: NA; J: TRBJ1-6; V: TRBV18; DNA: TGTGCCAGCTCAACCTCCGACGAGCAGTACTTT; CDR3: CASSTSDEQYF
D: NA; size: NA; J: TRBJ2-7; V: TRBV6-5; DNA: TGTGCCAGCAGTGCCACGGGCCTCGTCTCTTACGAGCAGTACTTC; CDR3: CASSATGLVSYEQYF
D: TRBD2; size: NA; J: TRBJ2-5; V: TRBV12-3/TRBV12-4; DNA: TGTGCCAGCAGTTTGTCGAGGGACTACCCGGGGGAGCAGTACTTC; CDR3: CASSLSRDYPGEQYF
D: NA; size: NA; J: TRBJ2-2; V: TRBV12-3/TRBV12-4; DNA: TGTGCCAGCAGCTCTACAACGGGGACCGGGGAGCTGTTTTTT; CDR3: CASSSTTGTGELFF
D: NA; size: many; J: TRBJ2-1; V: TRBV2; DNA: TGTGCCACCGGACACCAGAGCTATGAGCAGTTCTTC; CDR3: CATGHQSYEQFF
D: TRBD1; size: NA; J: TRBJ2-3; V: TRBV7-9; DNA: TGTGCCAGCAACCGACAGGGGAGCACAGATACGCAGTATTTT; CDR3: CASNRQGSTDTQYF
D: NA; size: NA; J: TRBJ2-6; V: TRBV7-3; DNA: TGTGCCAGCAGCTTAGATCACTCTGGGGCCAACGTCCTGACTTTC; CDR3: CASSLDHSGANVLTF